The TCR beta chain described here comes from a study of blood T cell repertoires in COVID-19. Repertoires were generated with immunoSEQ multiplex PCR, while TCRdb's copy carries only in-frame clones and drops some. The sample contains around 200,000 clones, about 85% of which appear only once. Participant ages covered about 18 to 100 years across some 25 US areas. This receptor was taken from a middle-aged man who had recovered from COVID-19. Sequenced: PBMCs or T cells enriched from blood (not recorded which).

CDR3 DNA: TGTGCCACCAGCAGAGATCCCGCCCTAGCGGGAGGGTCAGAGACCCAGTACTTC. It codes for CATSRDPALAGGSETQYF. J is TRBJ2-5 and V is TRBV15; 12 bases agree with TRBD2. With 0 bases clipped from V and 4 bases from J, the junction kept 9 bases outside the gene matches. The CDR3 has 18 amino acids. In germline, CDR1 is LNHNV, CDR2 YYDKDF (reference sequence).